One sample yielded the 25 T cell receptor beta chains listed below, sequenced in a study of cytomegalovirus exposure and HLA in healthy donors. PCR involved 60 Vbeta and 13 Jbeta primers. The repertoire was sequenced with immunoSEQ multiplex PCR; TCRdb's copy has only in-frame clones and lacks some. The sample's table shows approximately 110,000 clones. Sequencing was carried out using PBMCs. The receptors shown here come from a man aged 25-45 years in good health and CMV-seronegative.

The chain has TRBV7-8 and TRBJ1-5; D is possibly TRBD1 (5 bases). This CDR3 comprises 18 residues. Per germline, CDR1 SGHVS and CDR2 FQNEAQ. The V and J ends lost 4 bases and 1 base respectively, with 20 bases between them. The CDR3 region is CASSSEGAFIRSNQPQHF. In nucleotides, the CDR3 is TGTGCCAGCAGCTCGGAAGGGGCCTTTATCCGCAGCAATCAGCCCCAGCATTTT.

The rearrangement links TRBV25-1 to TRBJ2-2; a possible D gene is TRBD1 (6 bases). From germline, CDR1 is MGHDK and CDR2 SYGVNS. The CDR3 loop spans 15 amino acids. Trimming removed 2 bases from V and 3 bases from J, with 10 bases in between. The CDR3 DNA is TGTGCCAGCAGTGAAGGGGCAGGGGACACCGGGGAGCTGTTTTTT. Its protein product is CASSEGAGDTGELFF.

The genes are TRBV30 and TRBJ1-2; possible D gene TRBD1, 5 bases. The CDR3 contains 13 residues. The germline gives CDR1 GTSNPN, CDR2 SVGIG (reference sequence). Trimming took off 3 bases at V and 6 bases at J, with 14 bases between the two ends. CDR3 in amino acids: CAWSHNRGDGYTF. For the CDR3, the DNA is TGTGCCTGGAGCCACAACCGGGGGGATGGCTACACCTTC.

The J gene is TRBJ2-1, the V gene TRBV19; D may be TRBD2 (6 bases). The CDR3 extends over 14 amino acids. Per germline, CDR1 LNHDA and CDR2 SQIVND (reference sequence). With 5 bases removed from V and 6 bases from J, the gap between germline ends came to 14 bases. In DNA form, the CDR3 reads TGTGCCAGTAGTCCAGTGACTAGTCTCAATGAGCAGTTCTTC. Protein: CASSPVTSLNEQFF. Using reference TRBV19 and TRBJ2-1 for the parts outside the CDR3, the full variable domain is DGGITQSPKYLFRKEGQNVTLSCEQNLNHDAMYWYRQDPGQGLRLIYYSQIVNDFQKGDIAEGYSVSREKKESFPLTVTSAQKNPTAFYLCASSPVTSLNEQFFGPGTRLTVL.

The V and J genes are TRBV2 and TRBJ2-5; 8 bases align to TRBD2. CDR3 size: 16 residues. Unmatched junction bases numbered 6, after V lost 3 bases and J lost 0 bases. CDR1 is SNHLY, CDR2 FYNNEI, per germline. The chain's CDR3 is CASSERLAGNQETQYF. CDR3 DNA sequence: TGTGCCAGCAGTGAGCGATTAGCGGGGAACCAAGAGACCCAGTACTTC.

The V call is TRBV5-6, the J call TRBJ2-7; a weak D match, TRBD1 (6 bases). This CDR3 has 15 residues. In germline, CDR1 is SGHDT, CDR2 YYEEEE. V was cut by 0 bases and J by 2 bases, with 12 bases left in between. CDR3 protein: CASSLGTVLTYEQYF. The CDR3 coding sequence is TGTGCCAGCAGCTTGGGGACAGTCTTGACCTACGAGCAGTACTTC.

The chain couples TRBV28 to TRBJ1-4; 8 positions agree with TRBD1. V was pared by 4 bases and J by 0 bases, with 10 bases of the junction left unmatched. The CDR3 loop spans 18 amino acids. Germline CDR1 is MDHEN and CDR2 is SYDVKM. CDR3 DNA sequence: TGTGCCAGCAGTTCGACCCGGGACAGGACTGCAACTAATGAAAAACTGTTTTTT. Encoded protein: CASSSTRDRTATNEKLFF.

This chain connects TRBV15 to TRBJ2-7; no definite D call. Trimming removed 0 bases from V and 6 bases from J, with 12 bases in between. Germline lookup yields CDR1 LNHNV and CDR2 YYDKDF (reference sequence). The CDR3 runs to 14 residues. The CDR3: CATSRDPPLSEQYF. CDR3 DNA: TGTGCCACCAGCAGAGATCCGCCCCTTAGCGAGCAGTACTTC.

This sequence joins TRBV18 and TRBJ2-7; TRBD2 is a possible D gene (5 bases). The germline V and J ends were trimmed by 3 bases and 5 bases, with 14 bases remaining between them. Germline V CDR1 and CDR2: KGHSH, LQKENI. The length of the CDR3 is 14 residues. DNA for the CDR3: TGTGCCAGCTCACCCGGCGGGTCTAGGAACGAGCAGTACTTC. Its protein is CASSPGGSRNEQYF.

The V call is TRBV5-1, the J call TRBJ2-7, with TRBD2 as a possible D gene (6 bases). V was clipped by 0 bases and J by 3 bases, with 16 bases between them. CDR1 and CDR2 from the germline V gene are SGHRS and YFSETQ. The CDR3 has 16 residues. The CDR3 nucleotides read TGCGCCAGCAGCTTGGGTCCGGTTGCTAGCGACTACGAGCAGTACTTC. This encodes CASSLGPVASDYEQYF.

The V call is TRBV6-1, the J call TRBJ2-3, with a possible D match to TRBD1 (6 bases). Per germline, CDR1 MNHNS and CDR2 SASEGT. The germline V and J ends were trimmed by 6 bases and 2 bases, with 15 bases remaining between them. CDR3 length: 15 amino acids. CDR3 protein: CASRLSRGTTDTQYF. The CDR3 DNA reads TGTGCCAGCAGGCTCTCCAGGGGCACCACAGATACGCAGTATTTT.

The chain combines TRBV7-2 with TRBJ2-2; 7 bases are a match to TRBD1. This CDR3 is 14 amino acids long. Germline lookup yields CDR1 SGHTA and CDR2 FQGNSA. V shed 5 bases, J shed 4 bases, and the junction held 4 bases outside the gene matches. In nucleotides, the CDR3 is TGTGCCAGCAGCCCACAGGGGATCACCGGGGAGCTGTTTTTT. Translated, it gives CASSPQGITGELFF.

V and J are TRBV28 and TRBJ1-2, with D maybe TRBD1 (6 bases). CDR1 is MDHEN and CDR2 is SYDVKM in the germline V gene. CDR3 length: 18 residues. V was clipped by 2 bases and J by 7 bases, with 26 bases between them. CDR3 region: CASSLIAARLGGASGYTF. CDR3 nucleotide sequence: TGTGCCAGCAGTTTAATTGCCGCCCGACTGGGGGGGGCCAGTGGCTACACCTTC.

The V call is TRBV5-6, the J call TRBJ2-7; 10 bases match TRBD2. The CDR3 has 16 residues. With 3 bases clipped from V and 1 base from J, the junction kept 7 bases outside the gene matches. Germline V lookup: CDR1 SGHDT, CDR2 YYEEEE. Written as DNA, the CDR3 is TGTGCCAGCAGCTGGGGACTAGCGCAAAGGTCCTACGAGCAGTACTTC. This codes for CASSWGLAQRSYEQYF.

The chain is built from TRBV6-1 and TRBJ1-2; D uncertain. The V end lost 1 base, the J end lost 7 bases, and 19 bases lay between the germline ends. The CDR3 contains 16 residues. Germline CDR1 reads MNHNS; CDR2 reads SASEGT. Here the CDR3 reads CASSEDLRAELLGYTF. The CDR3 DNA reads TGTGCCAGCAGTGAAGACCTGCGGGCAGAGCTCCTTGGCTACACCTTC.

V is TRBV29-1 and J is TRBJ1-1; D remains unclear. With 2 bases removed from V and 0 bases from J, the gap between germline ends came to 7 bases. Germline loops: CDR1 SQVTM, CDR2 ANQGSEA. The CDR3 sequence is 13 residues long. DNA of the CDR3: TGCAGCGTTGAAACAGTCATGAACACTGAAGCTTTCTTT. Translated: CSVETVMNTEAFF.

This chain uses TRBV2 with TRBJ2-7; D not certain. The CDR3 is made up of 13 amino acids. Germline V gives CDR1 SNHLY, CDR2 FYNNEI. The V and J ends lost 3 bases and 3 bases respectively, with 9 bases between them. The CDR3 region is CASSEASFYEQYF. The DNA for the CDR3 is TGTGCCAGCAGTGAGGCTAGTTTCTACGAGCAGTACTTC.

The V call is TRBV27, the J call TRBJ2-7, with 7 bases identical to TRBD1. V lost 6 bases to trimming and J lost 3 bases; unmatched junction nucleotides: 2. CDR3 size: 12 residues. Germline values: CDR1 MNHEY, CDR2 SMNVEV (reference sequence). This CDR3 is CASSRDSYEQYF. CDR3 coding DNA: TGTGCCAGCAGCCGGGACAGCTACGAGCAGTACTTC.

V and J are TRBV6-1 and TRBJ2-7; no firm D call. V was trimmed by 8 bases and J by 2 bases, leaving 10 bases between them. Germline CDR1 and CDR2: MNHNS and SASEGT. This CDR3 has 12 amino acids. The CDR3 is CASVDSTYEQYF. CDR3 bases: TGTGCCAGCGTCGACTCCACCTACGAGCAGTACTTC.

V is TRBV9 and J is TRBJ2-1, with D perhaps matching TRBD1 (5 bases). CDR1 and CDR2 from the germline V gene are SGDLS and YYNGEE. This CDR3 is built from 15 residues. The germline V and J ends were trimmed by 2 bases and 6 bases, with 15 bases remaining between them. CDR3 region: CASSVGRASINEQFF. CDR3 nucleotides: TGTGCCAGCAGCGTGGGCAGGGCATCGATCAATGAGCAGTTCTTC.

The chain recombines TRBV6-1 with TRBJ2-1; tentative D call: TRBD1 (7 bases). The CDR3 has 15 amino acids. Trimming took off 6 bases at V and 2 bases at J, with 14 bases between the two ends. CDR1 MNHNS and CDR2 SASEGT come from the germline V gene. DNA for the CDR3: TGTGCCAGCAGGGGAGACAGGGAGGCCTACAATGAGCAGTTCTTC. This encodes CASRGDREAYNEQFF.

The rearrangement joins TRBV7-9 to TRBJ2-5, with 10 positions matching TRBD1. The J call is in doubt because the DNA end fits TRBJ2-7 better. The CDR3 spans 16 residues. The germline CDR1 and CDR2 sequences are SEHNR and FQNEAQ (reference sequence). The DNA of the CDR3 is TGTGCCAGCAGCTCAGGCCGGGACAGGGGACCGTACGAGCAGTACTTC. Protein: CASSSGRDRGPYEQYF.

Here the CDR3 reads CASSQVSSGAYNEQFF. DNA for the CDR3: TGCGCCAGCAGCCAAGTTTCTAGCGGAGCTTACAATGAGCAGTTCTTC. This chain connects TRBV4-1 to TRBJ2-1; 7 bases map to TRBD2. This CDR3 has 16 amino acids. Germline V lookup: CDR1 MGHRA, CDR2 YSYEKL. V lost 1 base, J lost 4 bases, and 7 bases stayed unmatched.

The chain recombines TRBV2 with TRBJ1-6; D may be TRBD1 (6 bases). Trimming took off 0 bases at V and 0 bases at J, with 6 bases between the two ends. The CDR3 loop spans 16 amino acids. Germline CDR1 is SNHLY and CDR2 is FYNNEI. The CDR3 DNA sequence: TGTGCCAGCAGTGAAGCAGGGGGCTCCTATAATTCACCCCTCCACTTT. Its translation is CASSEAGGSYNSPLHF.

CDR3 amino acids: CASNQGLAAPTPTDTQYF. CDR3 in DNA: TGCGCCAGCAATCAGGGACTAGCGGCCCCCACCCCCACAGATACGCAGTATTTT. The chain joins TRBV5-1 to TRBJ2-3; 11 bases are shared with TRBD2. CDR3 length: 18 residues. Germline values: CDR1 SGHRS, CDR2 YFSETQ. The ends lost 6 bases at V and 2 bases at J; junction bases unmatched: 14.